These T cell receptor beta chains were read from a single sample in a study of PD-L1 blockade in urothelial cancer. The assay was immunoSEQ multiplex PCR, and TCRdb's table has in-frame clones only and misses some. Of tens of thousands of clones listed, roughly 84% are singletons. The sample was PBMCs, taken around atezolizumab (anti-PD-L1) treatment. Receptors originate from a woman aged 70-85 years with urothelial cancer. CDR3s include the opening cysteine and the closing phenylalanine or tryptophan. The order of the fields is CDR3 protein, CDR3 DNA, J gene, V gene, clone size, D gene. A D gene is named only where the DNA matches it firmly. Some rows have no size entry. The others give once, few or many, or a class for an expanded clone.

CDR3 protein: CASSPDTSGDTDTQYF; CDR3 DNA: TGTGCCAGCTCACCAGACACGTCGGGAGACACAGATACGCAGTATTTT; J gene: TRBJ2-3; V gene: TRBV18; clone size: NA; D gene: NA
CDR3 protein: CARSPSGSGANVLTF; CDR3 DNA: TGTGCCAGGTCCCCTAGCGGCTCTGGGGCCAACGTCCTGACTTTC; J gene: TRBJ2-6; V gene: TRBV19; clone size: NA; D gene: TRBD2
CDR3 protein: CASSLGLAGVGDTQYF; CDR3 DNA: TGTGCCAGCAGCTTGGGACTAGCGGGGGTTGGGGATACGCAGTATTTT; J gene: TRBJ2-3; V gene: TRBV5-6; clone size: NA; D gene: TRBD2
CDR3 protein: CASSVNQGLDEKLFF; CDR3 DNA: TGTGCCAGCAGCGTAAACCAGGGATTAGATGAAAAACTGTTTTTT; J gene: TRBJ1-4; V gene: TRBV9; clone size: NA; D gene: NA
CDR3 protein: CASSSWDRGFHEQYF; CDR3 DNA: TGTGCCAGCAGCTCCTGGGACAGGGGTTTCCACGAGCAGTACTTC; J gene: TRBJ2-7; V gene: TRBV11-2; clone size: NA; D gene: TRBD1
CDR3 protein: CASSLTPRPTIQETQYF; CDR3 DNA: TGTGCCAGCAGCTTGACCCCACGTCCCACTATCCAAGAGACCCAGTACTTC; J gene: TRBJ2-5; V gene: TRBV11-2; clone size: once; D gene: NA
CDR3 protein: CASSLGRSFRGDEKLFF; CDR3 DNA: TGTGCCAGCAGTCTAGGTCGCTCCTTCCGCGGAGATGAAAAACTGTTTTTT; J gene: TRBJ1-4; V gene: TRBV7-2; clone size: NA; D gene: NA
CDR3 protein: CASSIARDSDGYTF; CDR3 DNA: TGTGCCAGTAGTATAGCTCGGGACAGCGATGGCTACACCTTC; J gene: TRBJ1-2; V gene: TRBV19; clone size: NA; D gene: TRBD1
CDR3 protein: CASSQDPLAGHTDTQYF; CDR3 DNA: TGCGCCAGCAGCCAAGATCCCCTAGCGGGCCACACAGATACGCAGTATTTT; J gene: TRBJ2-3; V gene: TRBV4-3; clone size: NA; D gene: TRBD2
CDR3 protein: CASSTRTLSNQPQHF; CDR3 DNA: TGTGCCAGTAGTACACGGACTCTTAGCAATCAGCCCCAGCATTTT; J gene: TRBJ1-5; V gene: TRBV19; clone size: NA; D gene: NA
CDR3 protein: CASSDTGKPYNEQFF; CDR3 DNA: TGTGCCAGCAGTGATACGGGGAAACCCTACAATGAGCAGTTCTTC; J gene: TRBJ2-1; V gene: TRBV25-1; clone size: few; D gene: NA
CDR3 protein: CASSQGGARGDSGNTIYF; CDR3 DNA: TGCGCCAGCAGCCAAGGAGGTGCCCGTGGAGACTCTGGAAACACCATATATTTT; J gene: TRBJ1-3; V gene: TRBV4-1; clone size: NA; D gene: NA
CDR3 protein: CASSRGVQETQYF; CDR3 DNA: TGTGCCAGCAGCCGCGGGGTCCAAGAGACCCAGTACTTC; J gene: TRBJ2-5; V gene: TRBV7-8; clone size: NA; D gene: NA
CDR3 protein: CASNPDRVMNTEAFF; CDR3 DNA: TGTGCCAGCAACCCGGACAGGGTCATGAACACTGAAGCTTTCTTT; J gene: TRBJ1-1; V gene: TRBV6-5; clone size: NA; D gene: TRBD1
CDR3 protein: CASSLDRDRAYGYTF; CDR3 DNA: TGTGCCAGCAGTTTGGACAGGGACCGGGCATATGGCTACACCTTC; J gene: TRBJ1-2; V gene: TRBV6-6; clone size: NA; D gene: TRBD1
CDR3 protein: CASSLGAGPNYGYTF; CDR3 DNA: TGTGCCAGCAGCTTGGGGGCAGGGCCCAACTATGGCTACACCTTC; J gene: TRBJ1-2; V gene: TRBV5-4; clone size: NA; D gene: NA
CDR3 protein: CASKRTVGNYGYTF; CDR3 DNA: TGCGCCAGTAAGAGGACAGTTGGTAACTATGGCTACACCTTC; J gene: TRBJ1-2; V gene: TRBV5-1; clone size: NA; D gene: NA
CDR3 protein: CATSGTEGAGELFF; CDR3 DNA: TGTGCCACCTCCGGGACAGAGGGAGCCGGGGAGCTGTTTTTT; J gene: TRBJ2-2; V gene: TRBV10-3; clone size: NA; D gene: TRBD1
CDR3 protein: CASSIKGVTYEQYF; CDR3 DNA: TGTGCCAGTAGCATTAAGGGGGTGACCTACGAGCAGTACTTC; J gene: TRBJ2-7; V gene: TRBV19; clone size: NA; D gene: NA
CDR3 protein: CALGRGTGYNEQFF; CDR3 DNA: TGTGCCTTGGGGCGCGGGACAGGATACAATGAGCAGTTCTTC; J gene: TRBJ2-1; V gene: TRBV30; clone size: NA; D gene: TRBD1
CDR3 protein: CASSRPEDRGHGYTF; CDR3 DNA: TGTGCCAGCAGCCGCCCCGAGGACAGGGGGCATGGCTACACCTTC; J gene: TRBJ1-2; V gene: TRBV14; clone size: once; D gene: TRBD1
CDR3 protein: CASSPGQGKDEQYF; CDR3 DNA: TGCGCCAGCAGCCCTGGACAGGGGAAAGACGAGCAGTACTTC; J gene: TRBJ2-7; V gene: TRBV4-3; clone size: NA; D gene: TRBD1
CDR3 protein: CASSLGQGTGGYTF; CDR3 DNA: TGTGCCAGCAGTTTGGGACAGGGGACAGGCGGCTACACCTTC; J gene: TRBJ1-2; V gene: TRBV28; clone size: NA; D gene: TRBD1
CDR3 protein: CATGGSGSNQPQHF; CDR3 DNA: TGTGCGACCGGGGGGTCGGGGAGCAATCAGCCCCAGCATTTT; J gene: TRBJ1-5; V gene: TRBV15; clone size: once; D gene: NA
CDR3 protein: CASSPTPGTRSTEAFF; CDR3 DNA: TGTGCCAGCAGCCCCACTCCCGGGACAAGATCCACTGAAGCTTTCTTT; J gene: TRBJ1-1; V gene: TRBV28; clone size: NA; D gene: NA
CDR3 protein: CAIRLAGEMETQYF; CDR3 DNA: TGTGCCATCAGACTAGCGGGAGAGATGGAGACCCAGTACTTC; J gene: TRBJ2-5; V gene: TRBV10-3; clone size: NA; D gene: TRBD2
CDR3 protein: CASSSPGQGSEQYF; CDR3 DNA: TGTGCCAGCAGTTCCCCGGGACAGGGGTCCGAGCAGTACTTC; J gene: TRBJ2-7; V gene: TRBV28; clone size: NA; D gene: TRBD1
CDR3 protein: CASSPGGQGLTWYF; CDR3 DNA: TGTGCCAGCAGCCCCGGGGGACAGGGGTTAACCTGGTACTTC; J gene: TRBJ2-7; V gene: TRBV28; clone size: NA; D gene: TRBD1
CDR3 protein: CASSKDRQPYNEQFF; CDR3 DNA: TGCGCCAGCAGCAAGGACAGGCAACCCTACAATGAGCAGTTCTTC; J gene: TRBJ2-1; V gene: TRBV5-1; clone size: NA; D gene: TRBD1
CDR3 protein: CASSQDFRTGENYGYTF; CDR3 DNA: TGTGCCAGCAGCCAAGATTTCCGGACAGGGGAGAACTATGGCTACACCTTC; J gene: TRBJ1-2; V gene: TRBV4-2; clone size: NA; D gene: TRBD1
CDR3 protein: CAWRRAGTGELFF; CDR3 DNA: TGTGCCTGGAGGCGGGCGGGGACCGGGGAGCTGTTTTTT; J gene: TRBJ2-2; V gene: TRBV30; clone size: NA; D gene: NA
CDR3 protein: CASSLVGGEETQYF; CDR3 DNA: TGTGCCAGCAGCTTAGTAGGGGGAGAAGAGACCCAGTACTTC; J gene: TRBJ2-5; V gene: TRBV7-9; clone size: NA; D gene: NA
CDR3 protein: CASSYAFTQGTEAFF; CDR3 DNA: TGTGCCAGCAGTTACGCCTTTACGCAGGGCACTGAAGCTTTCTTT; J gene: TRBJ1-1; V gene: TRBV6-5; clone size: NA; D gene: NA
CDR3 protein: CASSQDHTGAGANVLTF; CDR3 DNA: TGTGCCAGCAGCCAAGACCATACAGGGGCTGGGGCCAACGTCCTGACTTTC; J gene: TRBJ2-6; V gene: TRBV4-2; clone size: NA; D gene: TRBD1
CDR3 protein: CASSEGPSYEQYF; CDR3 DNA: TGTGCCAGCAGTGAGGGCCCCTCCTACGAGCAGTACTTC; J gene: TRBJ2-7; V gene: TRBV6-4; clone size: NA; D gene: NA
CDR3 protein: CASSVVGLAEETQYF; CDR3 DNA: TGTGCCAGCAGCGTAGTGGGACTAGCGGAAGAGACCCAGTACTTC; J gene: TRBJ2-5; V gene: TRBV9; clone size: NA; D gene: TRBD2
CDR3 protein: CASSVGSIAGTVNF; CDR3 DNA: TGTGCCAGCAGCGTAGGTAGTATAGCGGGCACAGTCAATTTC; J gene: TRBJ1-2; V gene: TRBV9; clone size: many; D gene: NA
CDR3 protein: CASSLAPEQPQHF; CDR3 DNA: TGCGCCAGCAGCTTGGCCCCCGAGCAGCCCCAGCATTTT; J gene: TRBJ1-5; V gene: TRBV5-1; clone size: NA; D gene: NA
CDR3 protein: CASSSHRDSAYEQYF; CDR3 DNA: TGTGCCAGCAGCTCACACCGGGACAGCGCCTACGAGCAGTACTTC; J gene: TRBJ2-7; V gene: TRBV7-7; clone size: NA; D gene: TRBD1
CDR3 protein: CSVYRGNTGELFF; CDR3 DNA: TGCAGCGTGTATAGGGGGAACACCGGGGAGCTGTTTTTT; J gene: TRBJ2-2; V gene: TRBV29-1; clone size: NA; D gene: NA
CDR3 protein: CASSEDRSSEREYF; CDR3 DNA: TGTGCCAGCAGCGAGGACAGGAGCTCGGAACGCGAGTACTTC; J gene: TRBJ2-5; V gene: TRBV7-2; clone size: NA; D gene: TRBD1
CDR3 protein: CASSVEWTSGGARQFF; CDR3 DNA: TGTGCCAGCAGCGTCGAATGGACTAGCGGGGGGGCGCGGCAGTTCTTC; J gene: TRBJ2-1; V gene: TRBV9; clone size: NA; D gene: TRBD2
CDR3 protein: CASSLVGGRYNEQFF; CDR3 DNA: TGTGCCAGCAGCTTAGTCGGGGGACGCTACAATGAGCAGTTCTTC; J gene: TRBJ2-1; V gene: TRBV7-6; clone size: NA; D gene: NA
CDR3 protein: CASSYSGGGFVGYTF; CDR3 DNA: TGTGCCAGCAGTTACTCCGGGGGGGGGTTTGTTGGCTACACCTTC; J gene: TRBJ1-2; V gene: TRBV6-5; clone size: NA; D gene: NA
CDR3 protein: CASSLTGLNTEAFF; CDR3 DNA: TGTGCCAGCAGCCTAACAGGGTTGAACACTGAAGCTTTCTTT; J gene: TRBJ1-1; V gene: TRBV2; clone size: NA; D gene: NA
CDR3 protein: CASSQALFAERVDEQYF; CDR3 DNA: TGTGCCAGCAGCCAAGCACTGTTCGCGGAGAGGGTTGACGAGCAGTACTTC; J gene: TRBJ2-7; V gene: TRBV4-2; clone size: NA; D gene: NA
CDR3 protein: CASSPAPGVSPYNEQFF; CDR3 DNA: TGTGCCAGCAGCCCAGCTCCCGGGGTTAGCCCCTACAATGAGCAGTTCTTC; J gene: TRBJ2-1; V gene: TRBV7-8; clone size: once; D gene: NA
CDR3 protein: CASSIDREYGYTF; CDR3 DNA: TGTGCCAGTAGTATAGATCGCGAGTATGGCTACACCTTC; J gene: TRBJ1-2; V gene: TRBV19; clone size: NA; D gene: NA
CDR3 protein: CASGGTSEGTSPNEQFF; CDR3 DNA: TGCGCCAGCGGAGGAACTAGCGAGGGGACCTCCCCCAATGAGCAGTTCTTC; J gene: TRBJ2-1; V gene: TRBV10-2; clone size: NA; D gene: TRBD2
CDR3 protein: CASRSTRDTSYEQYF; CDR3 DNA: TGTGCCAGCAGATCCACTCGGGACACTTCCTACGAGCAGTACTTC; J gene: TRBJ2-7; V gene: TRBV27; clone size: NA; D gene: NA
CDR3 protein: CASSQWGLAGVSSYEQYF; CDR3 DNA: TGTGCCAGCAGCCAATGGGGACTAGCGGGGGTCTCCTCCTACGAGCAGTACTTC; J gene: TRBJ2-7; V gene: TRBV14; clone size: NA; D gene: TRBD2
CDR3 protein: CASSEGTAYQETQYF; CDR3 DNA: TGTGCCAGCAGTGAAGGGACTGCGTACCAAGAGACCCAGTACTTC; J gene: TRBJ2-5; V gene: TRBV2; clone size: NA; D gene: NA
CDR3 protein: CAISESREAANEQFF; CDR3 DNA: TGTGCCATCAGTGAGTCGCGAGAGGCGGCAAATGAGCAGTTCTTC; J gene: TRBJ2-1; V gene: TRBV10-3; clone size: NA; D gene: NA
CDR3 protein: CASSSDRTNEQFF; CDR3 DNA: TGTGCCAGCAGCTCCGACAGGACTAATGAGCAGTTCTTC; J gene: TRBJ2-1; V gene: TRBV7-3; clone size: NA; D gene: NA
CDR3 protein: CASSQQGPSYEQYF; CDR3 DNA: TGTGCCAGCAGTCAACAGGGCCCCTCCTACGAGCAGTACTTC; J gene: TRBJ2-7; V gene: TRBV27; clone size: NA; D gene: NA
CDR3 protein: CASSPGASGSSTDTQYF; CDR3 DNA: TGTGCCAGCTCACCAGGTGCTAGCGGTTCTAGCACAGATACGCAGTATTTT; J gene: TRBJ2-3; V gene: TRBV18; clone size: NA; D gene: TRBD2
CDR3 protein: CASRSSLGGYTF; CDR3 DNA: TGTGCCAGCAGGTCGTCCCTCGGTGGCTACACCTTC; J gene: TRBJ1-2; V gene: TRBV28; clone size: NA; D gene: NA
CDR3 protein: CASSPRLSPTPYEQYF; CDR3 DNA: TGTGCCAGCTCACCCCGTTTAAGCCCTACGCCCTACGAGCAGTACTTC; J gene: TRBJ2-7; V gene: TRBV18; clone size: NA; D gene: NA
CDR3 protein: CASSQQQGSDTIYF; CDR3 DNA: TGTGCCAGCAGCCAGCAACAGGGGTCGGACACCATATATTTT; J gene: TRBJ1-3; V gene: TRBV5-4; clone size: NA; D gene: TRBD1